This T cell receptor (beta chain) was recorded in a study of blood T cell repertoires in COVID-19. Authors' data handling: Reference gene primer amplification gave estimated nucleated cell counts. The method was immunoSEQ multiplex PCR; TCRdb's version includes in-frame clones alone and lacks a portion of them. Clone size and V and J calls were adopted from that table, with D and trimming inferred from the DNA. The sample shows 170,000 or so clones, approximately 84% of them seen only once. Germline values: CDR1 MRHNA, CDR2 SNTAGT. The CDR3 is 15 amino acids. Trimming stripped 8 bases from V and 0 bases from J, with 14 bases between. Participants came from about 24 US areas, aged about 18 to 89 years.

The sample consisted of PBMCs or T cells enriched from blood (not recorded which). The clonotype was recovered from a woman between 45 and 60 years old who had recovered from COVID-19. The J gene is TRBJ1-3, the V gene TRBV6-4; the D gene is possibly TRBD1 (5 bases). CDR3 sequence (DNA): TGTGCCAGCCGGCAACAGGCCTACTCTGGAAACACCATATATTTT. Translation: CASRQQAYSGNTIYF.